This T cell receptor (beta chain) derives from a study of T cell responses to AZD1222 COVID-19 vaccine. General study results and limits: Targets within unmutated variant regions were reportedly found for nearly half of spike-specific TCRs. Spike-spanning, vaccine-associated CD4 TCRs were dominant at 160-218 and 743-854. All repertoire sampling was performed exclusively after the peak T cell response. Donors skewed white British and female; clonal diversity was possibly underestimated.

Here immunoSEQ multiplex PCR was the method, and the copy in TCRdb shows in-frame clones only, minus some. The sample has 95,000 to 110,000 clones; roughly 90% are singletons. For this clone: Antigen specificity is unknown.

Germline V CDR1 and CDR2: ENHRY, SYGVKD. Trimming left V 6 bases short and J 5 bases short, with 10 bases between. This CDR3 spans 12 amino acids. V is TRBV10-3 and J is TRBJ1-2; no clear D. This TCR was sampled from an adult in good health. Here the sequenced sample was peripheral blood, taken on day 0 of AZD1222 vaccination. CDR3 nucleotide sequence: TGTGCCATCAGCTCCACAGCATATGGCTACACCTTC. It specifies CAISSTAYGYTF.